These 16 T cell receptor beta chains were sequenced from one sample in a study of T cells in Graves' hyperthyroidism and ophthalmopathy. Researchers took RNA transcripts and amplified the TCR beta CDR3 regions from them. With the HTBI primer set, the TCR CDR3 went through a first round of RT-PCR. TCRdb recomputed calls from the multiplex PCR reads with MiXCR, one row per CDR3 protein. The data hold hundreds of thousands of distinct CDR3 sequences, with about 14% observed a single time. Sequencing was done on a sample of blood. The source is a woman aged 45 to 65 with Graves' ophthalmopathy.

This clonotype appeared many times. The chain is built from TRBV20-1 and TRBJ2-1, with 14 bases lining up with TRBD2. The germline V gene has CDR1 DFQATT and CDR2 SNEGSKA (reference sequence). This CDR3 spans 13 amino acids. Trimming at V came to 6 bases and at J to 9 bases, leaving 4 bases not matched to a gene. The CDR3 DNA follows: TGCAGTGCCCGACTAGCGGGAGGGCTTGAGCAGTTCTTC. Translation: CSARLAGGLEQFF.

V and J are TRBV27 and TRBJ2-7; 9 bases match TRBD1. Per germline, CDR1 MNHEY and CDR2 SMNVEV (reference sequence). The CDR3 runs 17 residues. V shed 1 base, J shed 4 bases, and the junction held 11 bases outside the gene matches. The chain's CDR3 is CASSLLATGGTKYEQYF. As DNA, the CDR3 is TGTGCCAGCAGTTTATTGGCCACAGGGGGCACAAAGTACGAGCAGTACTTC.

V is TRBV19 and J is TRBJ2-1; 9 bases match TRBD2. Trimming cost V 2 bases and J 5 bases; bases outside gene matches: 7. The CDR3 extends over 16 amino acids. Germline V lookup: CDR1 LNHDA, CDR2 SQIVND (reference sequence). The chain's CDR3 is CASSIRGGAGDNEQFF. CDR3 bases: TGTGCCAGTAGTATACGCGGGGGGGCCGGAGACAATGAGCAGTTCTTC.

This clonotype has at least ten counts. CDR3 amino acids: CASTKQAMRTDTQYF. CDR3 coding DNA: TGTGCCAGCACAAAGCAGGCCATGCGCACAGATACGCAGTATTTT. V is TRBV6-2 or TRBV6-3 and J is TRBJ2-3; D is unresolved. This CDR3 region has 15 residues. V lost 7 bases and J 1 base, leaving 15 bases between the germline ends. Germline V gene lookup returns CDR1 MNHEY and CDR2 SVGEGT.

The rearrangement joins TRBV20-1 to TRBJ1-1, with 7 bases fitting TRBD1. The CDR3 consists of 14 residues. CDR1 DFQATT and CDR2 SNEGSKA come from the germline V gene (reference sequence). The CDR3 sequence is CSFSRRQGNTEAFF. CDR3 DNA sequence: TGCAGCTTTAGTCGGCGACAGGGGAACACTGAAGCTTTCTTT.

J is TRBJ2-5 and V is TRBV5-1; 10 bases map to TRBD2. Germline CDR1 SGHRS, CDR2 YFSETQ. The V segment lost 3 bases and the J segment 5 bases; nucleotides outside the gene matches: 4. The CDR3 totals 14 residues. The CDR3 nucleotides read TGCGCCAGCAGCTGGACTAGCGGTTCGGAGACCCAGTACTTC. Protein product: CASSWTSGSETQYF.

This clonotype has ten or more counts. The chain uses TRBV29-1 and TRBJ2-1; no clear D. Looked up from germline, CDR1 is SQVTM and CDR2 is ANQGSEA. The germline V and J ends were trimmed by 4 bases and 3 bases, with 16 bases remaining between them. The CDR3 extends over 15 amino acids. CDR3 region: CSVASPSLSYNEQFF. The CDR3 DNA sequence: TGCAGCGTTGCTAGTCCAAGCCTCAGCTACAATGAGCAGTTCTTC.

This clonotype was counted only a few times. The gene calls are TRBV9 and TRBJ1-2; a weak D match, TRBD1 (5 bases). CDR1 SGDLS and CDR2 YYNGEE come from the germline V gene. The V gene lost 3 bases and the J gene lost 0 bases, with 12 bases spanning the gap. The CDR3 contains 15 residues. The CDR3 spells CASSAGLNSNYGYTF. In DNA, the CDR3 is TGTGCCAGCAGCGCGGGGCTTAATTCTAACTATGGCTACACCTTC.

This clonotype has ten or more counts. The V and J genes are TRBV30 and TRBJ2-7, with 8 bases that match TRBD1. After removal of 4 bases from V and 3 bases from J, the junction contained 14 bases not matched to a gene. The CDR3 is 16 residues long. From germline, CDR1 is GTSNPN and CDR2 SVGIG (reference sequence). The CDR3 coding sequence is TGTGCCTGGATGATGCCAAAACTCGGGACAGGCTACGAGCAGTACTTC. Its translation is CAWMMPKLGTGYEQYF.

This clonotype was observed many times. The V gene is TRBV2, the J gene TRBJ2-7; TRBD2 matches at 12 bases. The germline V gene encodes CDR1 SNHLY and CDR2 FYNNEI. The CDR3 has 15 amino acids. Unmatched junction bases numbered 6, after V lost 6 bases and J lost 3 bases. The CDR3 sequence: CASSQTSGGNYEQYF. CDR3 coding DNA: TGTGCCAGCAGCCAGACTAGCGGGGGTAACTACGAGCAGTACTTC.

This clonotype has ten or more counts. J is TRBJ2-7 and V is TRBV30, with 9 positions matching TRBD2. With V trimmed by 5 bases and J by 0 bases, 5 bases remained unmatched. CDR1 and CDR2 from the germline V gene are GTSNPN and SVGIG (reference sequence). The CDR3 runs to 14 residues. The CDR3 sequence: CAWDVTSGSYEQYF. DNA of the CDR3: TGTGCCTGGGATGTGACTAGCGGCTCCTACGAGCAGTACTTC.

V usage is TRBV7-9 and J usage is TRBJ1-3; no reliable D call. Deletions cut 7 bases from V and 2 bases from J, with 15 bases between. This CDR3 is 15 amino acids long. Per the germline V gene, CDR1 is SEHNR and CDR2 is FQNEAQ (reference sequence). For the CDR3, the DNA is TGTGCCAGCACCCCACCCGGGATAGCTGGAAACACCATATATTTT. As protein: CASTPPGIAGNTIYF.

This clonotype has at least ten counts. The J gene is TRBJ2-4, the V gene TRBV7-8; TRBD2 matches at 10 bases. CDR1 is SGHVS, CDR2 FQNEAQ, per germline. There are 19 residues in the CDR3. V trimming: 2 bases; J trimming: 1 base; junction bases outside the gene matches: 11. The CDR3 loop is CASSLLRLAGVSAKNIQYF. The DNA for the CDR3 is TGTGCCAGCAGCTTATTGCGGCTAGCGGGAGTATCGGCCAAAAACATTCAGTACTTC.

This clonotype was observed a few times. The chain is built from TRBV29-1 and TRBJ1-4; no clear D gene. The CDR3 runs to 14 residues. Germline V gene data show CDR1 as SQVTM and CDR2 as ANQGSEA. V shed 4 bases and J shed 6 bases, with 15 bases lying between them. CDR3 amino acids: CSVGVSPADEKLFF. In DNA, the CDR3 is TGCAGCGTTGGAGTCTCGCCGGCGGATGAAAAACTGTTTTTT.

Ten or more counts support this clonotype. The gene calls are TRBV20-1 and TRBJ2-1; 13 nucleotides agree with TRBD2. Germline trimming cut 6 bases from V and 4 bases from J; bases unmatched to any gene: 9. The CDR3 is made up of 16 amino acids. CDR1 DFQATT and CDR2 SNEGSKA come from the germline V gene (reference sequence). This CDR3 reads CSASLAGGPRYNEQFF. CDR3 in DNA: TGCAGTGCCTCACTAGCGGGAGGGCCTAGGTACAATGAGCAGTTCTTC.

CDR3 sequence: CSARDSSRVETQYF. The DNA of the CDR3 is TGCAGTGCTAGAGATTCATCCAGGGTAGAGACCCAGTACTTC. This chain joins TRBV20-1 and TRBJ2-5; D perhaps matches TRBD1 (5 bases). This CDR3 region has 14 residues. Germline V gene lookup returns CDR1 DFQATT and CDR2 SNEGSKA (reference sequence). Deletions cut 0 bases from V and 4 bases from J, with 12 bases between.